A single sample is the source of the 22 T cell receptor beta chains below, sequenced in a study of blood T cell repertoires in COVID-19. Profiling relied on immunoSEQ multiplex PCR, and the TCRdb table lists in-frame clones only, not all of them. The sample consists of approximately 210,000 clones, 70% to 90% of them appearing once. The sequenced material came from peripheral blood. These receptors were obtained from a man aged 18 to 29 with active or convalescent COVID-19.

The rearrangement uses TRBV5-1 and TRBJ2-5; 13 bases are a match to TRBD2. The ends lost 4 bases at V and 5 bases at J; junction bases unmatched: 5. Germline V gene data show CDR1 as SGHRS and CDR2 as YFSETQ. The CDR3 length is 15 residues. CDR3 loop: CASSRGTSGKETQYF. In DNA form, the CDR3 reads TGCGCCAGCAGCCGGGGGACTAGCGGGAAGGAGACCCAGTACTTC.

In nucleotides, the CDR3 is TGTGCCAGCAGCCAAGCTCCCGGGAAAGGAAACACCATATATTTT. It codes for CASSQAPGKGNTIYF. V usage is TRBV3-1 (or the pseudogene TRBV3-2) and J usage is TRBJ1-3; no firm D call. Per the germline V gene, CDR1 is LGHDT and CDR2 is YNNKEL (reference sequence). Trimming took off 1 base at V and 4 bases at J, with 11 bases between the two ends. The CDR3 has 15 residues.

The J gene is TRBJ2-1, the V gene TRBV30; 11 nucleotides line up with TRBD2. Germline V gives CDR1 GTSNPN, CDR2 SVGIG (reference sequence). The CDR3 spans 14 residues. The ends lost 4 bases at V and 8 bases at J; junction bases unmatched: 7. The CDR3 protein is CAWTPGLAEDEQFF. The CDR3 DNA follows: TGTGCCTGGACCCCGGGACTAGCGGAGGATGAGCAGTTCTTC.

The V and J genes are TRBV20-1 and TRBJ2-3; 7 bases fit TRBD2. The V gene's germline CDR1 is DFQATT and CDR2 SNEGSKA (reference sequence). V dropped 3 bases and J dropped 3; count of bases not matched to a gene: 9. The CDR3 sequence is 15 residues long. The CDR3 DNA reads as TGCAGTGCTAGTGAACCGTTACTAGCGACAGATACGCAGTATTTT. Its translation is CSASEPLLATDTQYF.

The chain employs TRBV7-2 and TRBJ1-6; TRBD1 matches 8 bases. The CDR3 is 14 amino acids. The germline CDR1 and CDR2 sequences are SGHTA and FQGNSA. V lost 3 bases, J lost 8 bases, and 3 bases stayed unmatched. The CDR3 spells CASSLQGADSPLHF. For the CDR3, the DNA is TGTGCCAGCAGCTTGCAGGGGGCAGATTCACCCCTCCACTTT. Looking up the rest from reference TRBV7-2 and TRBJ1-6 gives the full variable domain: GAGVSQSPSNKVTEKGKDVELRCDPISGHTALYWYRQSLGQGLEFLIYFQGNSAPDKSGLPSDRFSAERTGGSVSTLTIQRTQQEDSAVYLCASSLQGADSPLHFGNGTRLTVT.

The rearrangement links TRBV4-2 to TRBJ2-7, with 9 bases fitting TRBD2. In germline, CDR1 is LGHNA, CDR2 YNFKEQ. The CDR3 sequence is 18 residues long. Trimming at V came to 2 bases and at J to 0 bases, leaving 11 bases not matched to a gene. DNA of the CDR3: TGTGCCAGCAGCCAACTGGCATCGCGCGGGGGGGGCTCCTACGAGCAGTACTTC. This encodes CASSQLASRGGGSYEQYF.

The chain recombines TRBV25-1 with TRBJ2-7, with 9 bases that match TRBD2. This CDR3 comprises 17 residues. The junction had 11 bases not matched to a gene; V was cut back by 4 bases and J by 1 base. CDR1 is MGHDK, CDR2 SYGVNS, per germline. For the CDR3, the DNA is TGTGCCAGCAGTGGGGCGGGGGGGACAGCCGATTCCTACGAGCAGTACTTC. This sequence encodes CASSGAGGTADSYEQYF.

V and J are TRBV2 and TRBJ2-7; D is uncertain. CDR1 SNHLY and CDR2 FYNNEI come from the germline V gene. The length of the CDR3 is 14 residues. Trimming took 2 bases from V and 0 from J, leaving 8 bases between them. CDR3 sequence: CASSEIGSSYEQYF. DNA of the CDR3: TGTGCCAGCAGTGAAATTGGCAGCTCCTACGAGCAGTACTTC. Full variable domain (rest looked up from reference TRBV2 and TRBJ2-7): EPEVTQTPSHQVTQMGQEVILRCVPISNHLYFYWYRQILGQKVEFLVSFYNNEISEKSEIFDDQFSVERPDGSNFTLKIRSTKLEDSAMYFCASSEIGSSYEQYFGPGTRLTVT.

V gene TRBV30 combines with J gene TRBJ2-1; 7 nucleotides agree with TRBD2. The V and J ends lost 3 bases and 8 bases, in that order; junction bases with no gene match: 10. This CDR3 comprises 14 residues. Germline V lookup: CDR1 GTSNPN, CDR2 SVGIG (reference sequence). The DNA for the CDR3 is TGTGCCTGGAGCGCCTGGGGAGGGGAGGATGAGCAGTTCTTC. It encodes CAWSAWGGEDEQFF.

V and J are TRBV2 and TRBJ2-7; 9 positions match TRBD1. In germline, CDR1 is SNHLY, CDR2 FYNNEI. This CDR3 spans 15 amino acids. V lost 4 bases and J lost 7; bases outside the gene matches: 11. The CDR3 reads CASSVDLGQGWEQYF. The CDR3 bases are TGTGCCAGCAGTGTGGATTTGGGACAGGGTTGGGAGCAGTACTTC.

This sequence joins TRBV11-2 and TRBJ1-1; D is uncertain. The CDR3 has 17 amino acids. The V and J ends lost 0 bases and 5 bases respectively, with 19 bases between them. Germline CDR1 SGHAT, CDR2 FQNNGV. CDR3 loop: CASSLEGTQVRGTEAFF. The CDR3 DNA sequence: TGTGCCAGCAGCTTAGAGGGAACCCAGGTTCGGGGAACTGAAGCTTTCTTT.

The chain carries TRBV12-3 or TRBV12-4 and TRBJ2-1, with D uncertain. With 3 bases removed from V and 8 bases from J, the gap between germline ends came to 8 bases. CDR3 size: 12 residues. DNA for the CDR3: TGTGCCAGCAGTTTGGTCCCAGATGAGCAGTTCTTC. It translates to CASSLVPDEQFF.

V and J are TRBV27 and TRBJ2-1; 14 positions agree with TRBD2. V shed 1 base and J 8 bases; nucleotides not matched to a gene: 13. Germline CDR1 MNHEY, CDR2 SMNVEV (reference sequence). CDR3 size: 19 residues. The CDR3 is CASSLFQPGTSGSLDEQFF. The DNA for the CDR3 is TGTGCCAGCAGTTTATTCCAGCCCGGGACTAGCGGGAGTTTGGATGAGCAGTTCTTC.

The V call is TRBV6-5, the J call TRBJ2-3, with 9 bases fitting TRBD1. The V gene's germline CDR1 is MNHEY and CDR2 SVGAGI. Losses at the gene ends were 5 bases for V and 4 bases for J; bases not matched to a gene: 7. This CDR3 has 15 amino acids. The CDR3, as DNA: TGTGCCAGCAGTCCGGGACAGGGAGGGCCAGATACGCAGTATTTT. This gives the protein CASSPGQGGPDTQYF.

The chain combines TRBV5-6 with TRBJ2-7, with D perhaps TRBD1 (6 bases). Germline V gene sequence: CDR1 SGHDT, CDR2 YYEEEE. The CDR3 sequence is 12 residues long. The germline V and J ends were trimmed by 2 bases and 4 bases, with 7 bases remaining between them. CDR3 loop: CASSFGQYEQYF. In nucleotides, the CDR3 is TGTGCCAGCAGCTTCGGACAGTACGAGCAGTACTTC. Full variable domain (missing parts from reference TRBV5-6 and TRBJ2-7): DAGVTQSPTHLIKTRGQQVTLRCSPKSGHDTVSWYQQALGQGPQFIFQYYEEEERQRGNFPDRFSGHQFPNYSSELNVNALLLGDSALYLCASSFGQYEQYFGPGTRLTVT.

The CDR3 loop reads CATSDLGPPLVPEAFF. CDR3 bases: TGTGCCACCAGTGATTTGGGGCCTCCCCTGGTTCCTGAAGCTTTCTTT. V and J are TRBV24-1 and TRBJ1-1; no definite D call. Between the trimmed V and J ends, which lost 0 bases and 6 bases, there was a span of 16 bases. CDR1 is KGHDR and CDR2 is SFDVKD in the germline V gene. This CDR3 has 16 amino acids.

CDR3 sequence (DNA): TGCGCCAGCAGCTCGGGACTAGCGGGCAGTTCCAGCTCCTACAATGAGCAGTTCTTC. It is translated as CASSSGLAGSSSSYNEQFF. The J gene is TRBJ2-1, the V gene TRBV5-1; TRBD2 aligns across 12 bases. The CDR3 has 19 residues. V was pared by 3 bases and J by 0 bases, with 10 bases of the junction left unmatched. From germline, CDR1 is SGHRS and CDR2 YFSETQ.

This chain links TRBV28 with TRBJ1-1; D possibly corresponds to TRBD1 (6 bases). V lost 10 bases to trimming and J lost 4 bases, with 13 bases between them. Germline CDR1 MDHEN, CDR2 SYDVKM. This CDR3 has 12 amino acids. DNA of the CDR3: TGTGCCACTTGGGGGCAGGTCACTGAAGCTTTCTTT. Translation: CATWGQVTEAFF.

V gene TRBV11-2 combines with J gene TRBJ1-1, with D uncertain. The germline V gene has CDR1 SGHAT and CDR2 FQNNGV. Trimming removed 3 bases at V and 5 bases at J, with 10 bases between. The CDR3 covers 13 residues. CDR3 amino acids: CASSLPYGTEAFF. The CDR3 DNA reads TGTGCCAGCAGCTTGCCTTACGGTACTGAAGCTTTCTTT.

This sequence joins TRBV7-6 and TRBJ1-1; D unclear. V lost 5 bases and J 8 bases, leaving 15 bases between the germline ends. This CDR3 has 13 amino acids. Per the germline V gene, CDR1 is SGHVS and CDR2 is FNYEAQ. In DNA, the CDR3 is TGTGCCAGCAGCAGGAGTGGTGCAGAAGAAGCTTTCTTT. Translated, it gives CASSRSGAEEAFF.

V and J are TRBV4-2 and TRBJ2-7, with D hard to call. Germline CDR1 is LGHNA and CDR2 is YNFKEQ. This CDR3 spans 14 amino acids. The V end was cut by 1 base, the J end by 0 bases, with 7 bases between. The CDR3 nucleotides read TGTGCCAGCAGCCAAGGTGGCACCTCCTACGAGCAGTACTTC. This encodes CASSQGGTSYEQYF.

V and J are TRBV10-3 and TRBJ2-5; TRBD1 matches at 7 bases. V was pared by 4 bases and J by 2 bases, with 4 bases of the junction left unmatched. The CDR3 consists of 14 residues. Germline CDR1 ENHRY, CDR2 SYGVKD. The CDR3 spells CAISGGQPQETQYF. Written as DNA, the CDR3 is TGTGCCATCAGTGGGGGACAGCCACAAGAGACCCAGTACTTC.